This T cell receptor beta chain was sequenced in a study of cytomegalovirus exposure and HLA in healthy donors. Study-wide results and caveats: The study flagged around 150 TCR beta chains as cytomegalovirus-associated.

This clone was recorded a few times. Its antigen is not identified. Healthy individuals who donated bone marrow served as the donors. The PCR ran on 60 Vbeta and 13 Jbeta primers. Here immunoSEQ multiplex PCR was the method, and the copy in TCRdb shows in-frame clones only, minus some. The sample lists approximately 140,000 clones; about 74% were seen once. Germline V lookup: CDR1 GTSNPN, CDR2 SVGIG (reference sequence). V lost 2 bases, J lost 6 bases, and 20 bases lay in between. This CDR3 is built from 16 residues. The chain employs TRBV30 and TRBJ1-5; D call uncertain. This receptor was identified in a woman aged 55-69 years in good health and CMV-seronegative. Sequenced: PBMCs. The CDR3 loop is CAWSPKAGSSGQPQHF. As DNA, the CDR3 is TGTGCCTGGAGTCCTAAGGCGGGCTCCTCGGGTCAGCCCCAGCATTTT.